This T cell receptor (beta chain) came from a study of CD8 T cells in Susac syndrome. Random hexamers served to reverse transcribe about 0.5 to 1 ug RNA. Amplification of TCR beta CDR3 was carried out by immunoSEQ multiplex PCR, which covered 54 Vbeta and 13 Jbeta segments. Each CDR3 protein is one row after TCRdb ran MiXCR on the immunoSEQ multiplex PCR reads. The data show roughly 120,000 distinct CDR3 sequences, with approximately 95% seen just once and approximately 0.31% held by the top ten. The authors carried out high-throughput sequencing of TCR beta. They applied it to CD8+ and CD4+ T cells obtained from blood. V was pared by 2 bases and J by 1 base, with 14 bases between. Germline V gene sequence: CDR1 DFQATT, CDR2 SNEGSKA (reference sequence). There are 15 residues in the CDR3.

The specimen sequenced was CD8+ T cells from PBMCs. The chain has TRBV20-1 and TRBJ2-5, with D perhaps assigned TRBD1 or TRBD2 (5 bases each). This TCR derives from a human donor with multiple sclerosis. The CDR3 DNA reads TGCAGTGCTAGACCAGGGCGAGGGTTCCAAGAGACCCAGTACTTC. Translating gives CSARPGRGFQETQYF.